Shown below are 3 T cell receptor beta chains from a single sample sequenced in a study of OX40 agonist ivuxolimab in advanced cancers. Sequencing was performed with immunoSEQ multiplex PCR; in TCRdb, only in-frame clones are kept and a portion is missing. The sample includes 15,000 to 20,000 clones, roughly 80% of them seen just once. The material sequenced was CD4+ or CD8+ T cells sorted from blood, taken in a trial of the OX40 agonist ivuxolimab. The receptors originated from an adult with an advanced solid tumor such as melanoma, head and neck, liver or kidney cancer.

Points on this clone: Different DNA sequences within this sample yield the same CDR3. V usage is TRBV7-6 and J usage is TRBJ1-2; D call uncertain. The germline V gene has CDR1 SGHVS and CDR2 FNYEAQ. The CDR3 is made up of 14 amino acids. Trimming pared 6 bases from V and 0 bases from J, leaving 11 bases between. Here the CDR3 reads CASSPDGANYGYTF. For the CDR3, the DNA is TGTGCCAGCAGTCCGGACGGAGCTAACTATGGCTACACCTTC.

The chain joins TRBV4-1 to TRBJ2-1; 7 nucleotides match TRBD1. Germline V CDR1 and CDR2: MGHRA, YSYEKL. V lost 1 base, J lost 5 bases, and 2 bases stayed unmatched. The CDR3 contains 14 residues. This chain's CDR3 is CASSQVQGDNEQFF. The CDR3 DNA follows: TGCGCCAGCAGCCAAGTTCAGGGGGACAATGAGCAGTTCTTC.

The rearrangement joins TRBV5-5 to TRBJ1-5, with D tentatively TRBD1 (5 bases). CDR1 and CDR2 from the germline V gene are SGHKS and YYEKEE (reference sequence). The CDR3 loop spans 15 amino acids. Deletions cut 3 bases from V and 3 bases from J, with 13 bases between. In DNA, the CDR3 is TGTGCCAGCAGCTGGGCCAGGGATACCAATCAGCCCCAGCATTTT. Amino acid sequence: CASSWARDTNQPQHF.